This TCR beta chain is drawn from a study of blood T cell repertoires in COVID-19 (dated by TCRdb to the early 2020s). Regarding the complete study: Samples from collaborators originated in the United States, Italy and Spain and spanned both the acute and convalescent phases of COVID-19. Nearly every sample came with metadata listing a de-identified subject ID, COVID-19 status, age in years and sex. The prospective study material was composed of cDNA or gDNA derived from T cells, B-cell-depleted T cells, or PBMCs. Where HLA class I and class II types were available, the types were taken from metadata supplied by the sample provider, not from assay-based typing. Deeply sampled blood TCRbeta repertoires from subjects exposed to, actively infected with, or recovered from COVID-19 were included in the dataset. The repertoires were made available in a free public database intended to serve as a resource for research on the immune response to SARS-CoV-2. Samples came from the ongoing ImmuneRACE study (first 160 participants) plus 1,254 subjects from 6 global collaborators. Study-wide findings and limitations: How much clinical and demographic metadata was included differed by source and by participant, and the metadata was provided uncurated.

For this chain, trimming is 6 bases at the V end and 3 bases at the J end, and the number of junction bases without a gene match is 8. CDR1 and CDR2 are drawn from the germline V gene: SQVTM, ANQGSEA. The cysteine opens and the phenylalanine closes a CDR3 of 15 amino acids. Kept here is only the CDR3 DNA, which spans 45 bases and is read in frame from base 1. Collaborating institutions collected whole blood in K2EDTA tubes following their own protocols. For TCRbeta analysis, collaborators shipped samples in one of three forms: frozen whole blood, isolated PBMCs, or DNA extracted from either of those sample types. TCRbeta CDR3 regions were amplified from genomic DNA using the immunoSEQ Assay, a bias-controlled multiplex PCR. The original pipeline was this. Nucleated cell counts per sample were estimated from amplification of reference gene primers within the assay. Sequence reads were collapsed and filtered to measure the absolute abundance of every unique TCRbeta CDR3 rearrangement. Productive Simpson clonality was computed per sample as the square root of Simpson's diversity index over productive rearrangements. TCRdb retrieved this table from immuneACCESS and kept in-frame rearrangements only. Not all clones are present; in checked studies, unresolved V genes account for under half, and no reason is known for the remainder. D and trimming come from the DNA, and the V and J calls and clone size come from that table. Recorded for this sample are about 94,000 clones; roughly 80% of them occurred a single time. Around 6.9% of the sample goes to the ten largest clones.

A remark on this clone: This receptor's antigen is unknown. No clone much larger than this one lies a single base away; base qualities are absent.

The receptor comes from a man aged 55 to 70 with acute or convalescent COVID-19. Sequencing input: peripheral blood. The chain is assembled from TRBV29-1 and TRBJ1-2; the central 12 bases match TRBD1. The CDR3 protein is CSVAGTGGWDYGYTF. The sequenced DNA: TGCAGCGTGGCCGGGACAGGGGGCTGGGACTATGGCTACACCTTC. Outside the CDR3, residues come from the reference TRBV29-1 and TRBJ1-2 proteins, so the full variable domain is: SAVISQKPSRDICQRGTSLTIQCQVDSQVTMMFWYRQQPGQSLTLIATANQGSEATYESGFVIDKFPISRPNLTFSTLTVSNMSPEDSSIYLCSVAGTGGWDYGYTFGSGTRLTVV.